Listed here are 28 T cell receptor beta chains from one sample, sequenced in a study of blood T cell repertoires in COVID-19. This table comes from immunoSEQ multiplex PCR, and its TCRdb copy is limited to in-frame clones, with some not included. The sample has a few hundred thousand clones; more than 70% are singletons. Sequenced material: peripheral blood. These receptors all come from a woman in her fifties or sixties with acute or convalescent COVID-19.

This clone came up a few times. The chain recombines TRBV6-6 with TRBJ2-1; weak D call: TRBD1 (5 bases). The CDR3 is made up of 14 amino acids. V shed 6 bases and J shed 4 bases, with 13 bases lying between them. CDR1 MNHNY and CDR2 SVGAGI come from the germline V gene (reference sequence). The CDR3 bases are TGTGCCAGCAGACAATCGACAGTTTACAATGAGCAGTTCTTC. The encoded protein is CASRQSTVYNEQFF.

This clone was picked up one time. The chain combines TRBV9 with TRBJ2-5; D is ambiguous. Germline V gene lookup returns CDR1 SGDLS and CDR2 YYNGEE. V lost 2 bases and J 1 base, leaving 9 bases between the germline ends. CDR3 length: 14 residues. The CDR3 region has the DNA TGTGCCAGCAGCGTTGACACATTCCAAGAGACCCAGTACTTC. Its protein product is CASSVDTFQETQYF.

The chain carries TRBV10-2 and TRBJ2-1, with D unclear. The CDR3 runs 12 residues. Looked up from germline, CDR1 is WSHSY and CDR2 is SAAADI. With 5 bases removed from V and 8 bases from J, the gap between germline ends came to 10 bases. The CDR3 sequence is CASSPSAYEQFF. The CDR3 DNA follows: TGCGCCAGCAGTCCAAGCGCTTATGAGCAGTTCTTC.

This chain uses TRBV6-5 with TRBJ1-1; no definite D call. The CDR3 loop spans 14 amino acids. V was cut by 6 bases and J by 1 base, with 12 bases left in between. CDR1 MNHEY and CDR2 SVGAGI come from the germline V gene. The CDR3 spells CASSLAAGNTEAFF. In DNA, the CDR3 is TGTGCCAGCAGCCTGGCCGCGGGGAACACTGAAGCTTTCTTT.

The chain is built from TRBV29-1 and TRBJ1-5, with D maybe TRBD1 (6 bases). Germline lookup yields CDR1 SQVTM and CDR2 ANQGSEA. CDR3 size: 17 residues. Trimming pared 4 bases from V and 2 bases from J, leaving 21 bases between. CDR3 DNA: TGCAGCGTTGGTGGGAAACAAGGGGGTGGTGGCAATCAGCCCCAGCATTTT. As protein: CSVGGKQGGGGNQPQHF.

This clone was seen only once. The chain uses TRBV29-1 and TRBJ2-3; the match to TRBD2 covers 8 bases. Germline V CDR1 and CDR2: SQVTM, ANQGSEA. The CDR3 contains 13 residues. V lost 6 bases to trimming and J lost 8 bases; unmatched junction nucleotides: 10. In nucleotides, the CDR3 is TGCAGCGTGGGGACTAGTCAGTCTGGTACGCAGTATTTT. Its translation is CSVGTSQSGTQYF.

This clone showed up just once. The chain has TRBV28 and TRBJ1-1; perhaps TRBD1 as D (5 bases). The CDR3 has 14 amino acids. Trimming removed 8 bases from V and 4 bases from J, with 17 bases in between. CDR1 MDHEN and CDR2 SYDVKM come from the germline V gene. The CDR3 sequence: CASDSQGRVTEAFF. In DNA, the CDR3 is TGTGCCAGCGACAGTCAAGGGCGTGTCACTGAAGCTTTCTTT. Drawing the rest from reference TRBV28 and TRBJ1-1, the complete variable domain is DVKVTQSSRYLVKRTGEKVFLECVQDMDHENMFWYRQDPGLGLRLIYFSYDVKMKEKGDIPEGYSVSREKKERFSLILESASTNQTSMYLCASDSQGRVTEAFFGQGTRLTVV.

V gene TRBV5-6 combines with J gene TRBJ2-2; D uncertain. The CDR3 consists of 15 residues. Germline V gene data show CDR1 as SGHDT and CDR2 as YYEEEE. V was pared by 0 bases and J by 1 base, with 7 bases between. CDR3 residues: CASSLVPGNTGELFF. The CDR3 DNA follows: TGTGCCAGCAGCTTGGTCCCGGGGAACACCGGGGAGCTGTTTTTT.

The chain has TRBV7-2 and TRBJ2-1, with TRBD2 identical over 7 bases. The CDR3 length is 15 residues. The V and J ends lost 4 bases and 8 bases, in that order; junction bases with no gene match: 11. From germline, CDR1 is SGHTA and CDR2 FQGNSA. CDR3 sequence reads: CASSSLTSRAYEQFF. The CDR3 DNA is TGTGCCAGCAGCTCCCTGACTAGCAGGGCGTATGAGCAGTTCTTC.

The rearrangement joins TRBV7-9 to TRBJ1-5; D is unresolved. V lost 1 base and J lost 6, with 7 bases in between. Germline-derived CDR1 and CDR2 are SEHNR and FQNEAQ (reference sequence). The CDR3 contains 13 residues. Here the CDR3 reads CASSLDGGQPQHF. The CDR3 DNA follows: TGTGCCAGCAGCTTAGATGGCGGTCAGCCCCAGCATTTT.

This chain joins TRBV7-9 and TRBJ2-7; D possibly corresponds to TRBD2 (6 bases). The CDR3 has 15 amino acids. The germline gives CDR1 SEHNR, CDR2 FQNEAQ (reference sequence). Trimming took 1 base from V and 4 from J, leaving 14 bases between them. The CDR3 loop reads CASSLDGGAGYEQYF. The CDR3 coding sequence is TGTGCCAGCAGCTTAGATGGCGGGGCGGGGTACGAGCAGTACTTC.

The chain couples TRBV29-1 to TRBJ2-1; D gene unclear. CDR1 is SQVTM, CDR2 ANQGSEA, per germline. This CDR3 is built from 16 residues. V dropped 0 bases and J dropped 0 bases, with 12 bases sitting between them. The DNA of the CDR3 is TGCAGCGTTGAAGATCAAAGCGCGAGCTCCTACAATGAGCAGTTCTTC. Translated, it gives CSVEDQSASSYNEQFF.

The V and J genes are TRBV12-2 and TRBJ1-6; the table's D call, TRBD1, was not checked against the DNA. TRBV12-2 is given as a pseudogene. The CDR3 extends over 16 amino acids. CDR3 residues: CASRSTLQGIGSPLHF. DNA for the CDR3: TGTGCAAGTCGCTCGACCTTACAGGGGATCGGTTCACCCCTCCACTTT.

The chain recombines TRBV10-3 with TRBJ2-7; TRBD1 agrees at 7 bases. The CDR3 is 15 residues long. Trimming cost V 6 bases and J 5 bases; bases outside gene matches: 13. Germline V gene sequence: CDR1 ENHRY, CDR2 SYGVKD. The chain's CDR3 is CAISPHRGRTDEQYF. The CDR3 DNA follows: TGTGCCATCAGCCCTCACAGGGGCCGGACGGACGAGCAGTACTTC.

J is TRBJ2-7 and V is TRBV10-3; TRBD2 is a possible D gene (6 bases). CDR1 is ENHRY and CDR2 is SYGVKD in the germline V gene. The CDR3 covers 14 residues. V was trimmed by 6 bases and J by 4 bases, leaving 16 bases between them. The CDR3 reads CAIRVALAGYEQYF. CDR3 DNA: TGTGCCATCAGAGTAGCACTAGCTGGGTACGAGCAGTACTTC.

The chain uses TRBV4-1 and TRBJ2-3; 12 bases agree with TRBD2. With V trimmed by 5 bases and J by 2 bases, 8 bases remained unmatched. The CDR3 has 17 residues. Germline V gives CDR1 MGHRA, CDR2 YSYEKL. The CDR3 sequence is CASSTGLAGRPTDTQYF. The CDR3 region has the DNA TGCGCCAGCAGCACCGGACTAGCGGGAAGACCCACAGATACGCAGTATTTT.

V usage is TRBV5-1 and J usage is TRBJ2-7; 9 bases align to TRBD2. The CDR3 consists of 18 residues. Germline-derived CDR1 and CDR2 are SGHRS and YFSETQ. Trimming cost V 4 bases and J 0 bases; bases outside gene matches: 14. CDR3 DNA sequence: TGCGCCAGCAGCCAACGAGCCGGGACTAGCAGGGCCTCCTACGAGCAGTACTTC. Protein sequence: CASSQRAGTSRASYEQYF.

The chain carries TRBV18 and TRBJ2-3; tentatively, D is TRBD2 (6 bases). The CDR3 sequence is 15 residues long. V was trimmed by 5 bases and J by 5 bases, leaving 17 bases between them. In germline, CDR1 is KGHSH, CDR2 LQKENI. The CDR3 nucleotides read TGTGCCAGCTCAAGATTTAGCGGAACTGAAGATACGCAGTATTTT. Residues: CASSRFSGTEDTQYF.

This clone was counted a single time. This chain joins TRBV19 and TRBJ1-1; 10 positions agree with TRBD1. Germline V gives CDR1 LNHDA, CDR2 SQIVND (reference sequence). The CDR3 is made up of 14 amino acids. The junction had 0 bases not matched to a gene; V was cut back by 1 base and J by 4 bases. CDR3 sequence (DNA): TGTGCCAGTAGTATAGGGACAGGGGGCACTGAAGCTTTCTTT. Amino acid sequence: CASSIGTGGTEAFF.

This clone was seen only once. The CDR3 loop reads CASSLYYRYEQYF. The CDR3 DNA sequence: TGTGCCAGCAGTTTGTACTACCGCTACGAGCAGTACTTC. The rearrangement uses TRBV27 and TRBJ2-7; D is unclear. The CDR3 sequence is 13 residues long. The germline V gene encodes CDR1 MNHEY and CDR2 SMNVEV (reference sequence). The V and J ends lost 3 bases and 3 bases respectively, with 9 bases between them.

This rearrangement joins TRBV11-2 to TRBJ2-2; D is unclear. Germline values: CDR1 SGHAT, CDR2 FQNNGV. There are 14 residues in the CDR3. Trimming removed 9 bases at V and 5 bases at J, with 16 bases between. The CDR3 sequence: CASVQASKTGELFF. Written as DNA, the CDR3 is TGTGCCAGTGTCCAGGCTTCCAAGACCGGGGAGCTGTTTTTT. The whole variable domain, filled in from reference TRBV11-2 and TRBJ2-2, reads EAGVAQSPRYKIIEKRQSVAFWCNPISGHATLYWYQQILGQGPKLLIQFQNNGVVDDSQLPKDRFSAERLKGVDSTLKIQPAKLEDSAVYLCASVQASKTGELFFGEGSRLTVL.

In this sample, this clone turned up a few times. The V and J genes are TRBV27 and TRBJ1-3; 10 bases are a match to TRBD1. The CDR3 is 18 amino acids. Germline V gives CDR1 MNHEY, CDR2 SMNVEV (reference sequence). Trimming at V came to 6 bases and at J to 4 bases, leaving 15 bases not matched to a gene. The CDR3 sequence: CASSGKVSGQGKGNTIYF. For the CDR3, the DNA is TGTGCCAGCAGCGGGAAAGTTTCGGGACAGGGGAAAGGAAACACCATATATTTT.

The chain joins TRBV29-1 to TRBJ2-7; TRBD2 matches at 13 bases. This CDR3 region has 14 residues. Germline CDR1 is SQVTM and CDR2 is ANQGSEA. V lost 6 bases, J lost 6 bases, and 8 bases stayed unmatched. The chain's CDR3 is CSVVGLAGEGEQYF. The CDR3 DNA reads TGCAGCGTCGTTGGACTAGCGGGAGAGGGCGAGCAGTACTTC.

The chain joins TRBV4-1 to TRBJ2-1; possible D gene TRBD2, 6 bases. The CDR3 has 15 amino acids. Germline loops: CDR1 MGHRA, CDR2 YSYEKL. The V gene lost 4 bases and the J gene lost 8 bases, with 18 bases spanning the gap. CDR3 DNA sequence: TGCGCCAGCAGCCGTTTGATTAGCGGCTTTGATGAGCAGTTCTTC. Protein sequence: CASSRLISGFDEQFF.

The chain has TRBV2 and TRBJ2-4, with TRBD1 as a possible D gene (6 bases). Germline V CDR1 and CDR2: SNHLY, FYNNEI. This CDR3 contains 17 residues. Between the trimmed V and J ends, which lost 3 bases and 7 bases, there was a span of 22 bases. The CDR3 region is CASSDPLQGTWGNIQYF. CDR3 nucleotides: TGTGCCAGCAGTGACCCACTTCAGGGGACCTGGGGCAACATTCAGTACTTC.

This clone occurred once. The chain employs TRBV12-3 or TRBV12-4 and TRBJ2-7; 8 bases are shared with TRBD2. V trimming: 5 bases; J trimming: 9 bases; junction bases outside the gene matches: 9. The CDR3 has 13 residues. CDR3 DNA sequence: TGTGCCAGCAGTCCCTCCCGGGGGGGAAGGCAGTACTTC. It specifies CASSPSRGGRQYF.

Written as DNA, the CDR3 is TGTGCCAGCAGCTCCTCCTTCAACACCGGGGAGCTGTTTTTT. Translating it yields CASSSSFNTGELFF. V is TRBV7-2 and J is TRBJ2-2; D gene uncertain. Germline V gene lookup returns CDR1 SGHTA and CDR2 FQGNSA. Trimming left V 4 bases short and J 2 bases short, with 8 bases between. This CDR3 is 14 amino acids long.

There are a few counts of this clone. The chain recombines TRBV28 with TRBJ1-2; 9 bases match TRBD1. V was clipped by 8 bases and J by 6 bases; unmatched bases: 16. Germline V gene sequence: CDR1 MDHEN, CDR2 SYDVKM. The CDR3 extends over 16 amino acids. In DNA form, the CDR3 reads TGTGCCAGCGCGGGACTCGGGACAGGGTCCAGAGATGGCTACACCTTC. This gives the protein CASAGLGTGSRDGYTF.